This T cell receptor beta chain was observed in a study of blood T cell repertoires in COVID-19. Study overall: The samples span acute and convalescent COVID-19 from the United States, Italy and Spain.

In the authors' workflow: Amplification of reference gene primers was used by the study to estimate nucleated cell counts. The assay was immunoSEQ multiplex PCR, and TCRdb's table has in-frame clones only and misses some. The V and J calls and clone size come from that table; D and trimming were worked out from the DNA. The sample lists some 240,000 clones, about four fifths occurring once. Deletions cut 3 bases from V and 4 bases from J, with 6 bases between. Germline assignment: CDR1 LGHDT and CDR2 YNNKEL (reference sequence). The CDR3 totals 12 residues. The sequence came from an elderly woman with COVID-19, enrolled during active disease. This sequence joins TRBV3-1 (or the pseudogene TRBV3-2) and TRBJ1-1; D ambiguous. Material for sequencing was peripheral blood. The CDR3 loop is CASSQVSTEAFF. In DNA form, the CDR3 reads TGTGCCAGCAGCCAGGTTAGCACTGAAGCTTTCTTT.